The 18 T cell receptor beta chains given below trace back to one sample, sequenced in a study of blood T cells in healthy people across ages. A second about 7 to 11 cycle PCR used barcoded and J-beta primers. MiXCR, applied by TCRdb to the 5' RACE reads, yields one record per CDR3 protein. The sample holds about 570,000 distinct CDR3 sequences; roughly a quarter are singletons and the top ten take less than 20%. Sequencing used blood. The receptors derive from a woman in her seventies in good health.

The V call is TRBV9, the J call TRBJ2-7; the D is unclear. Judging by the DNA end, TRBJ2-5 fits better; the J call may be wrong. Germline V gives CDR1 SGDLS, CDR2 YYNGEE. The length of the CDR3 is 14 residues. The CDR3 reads CASSPHSGKETQYF. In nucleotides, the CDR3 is TGTGCCAGCAGCCCCCATTCGGGCAAAGAGACCCAGTACTTC.

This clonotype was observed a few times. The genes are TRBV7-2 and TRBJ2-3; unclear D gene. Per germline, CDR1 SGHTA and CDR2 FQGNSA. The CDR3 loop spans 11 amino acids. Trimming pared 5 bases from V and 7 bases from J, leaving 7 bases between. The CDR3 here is CASSAAYTQYF. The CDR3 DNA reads TGTGCCAGCAGCGCCGCCTATACGCAGTATTTT.

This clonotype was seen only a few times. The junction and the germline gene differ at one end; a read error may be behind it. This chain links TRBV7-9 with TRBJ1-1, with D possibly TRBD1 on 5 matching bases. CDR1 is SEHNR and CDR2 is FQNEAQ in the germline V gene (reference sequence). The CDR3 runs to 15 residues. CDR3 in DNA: TGTGCCAGCAGCTCCCAGGCGTTCGGGGGAACTGAAGCTCTCTTT. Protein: CASSSQAFGGTEALF.

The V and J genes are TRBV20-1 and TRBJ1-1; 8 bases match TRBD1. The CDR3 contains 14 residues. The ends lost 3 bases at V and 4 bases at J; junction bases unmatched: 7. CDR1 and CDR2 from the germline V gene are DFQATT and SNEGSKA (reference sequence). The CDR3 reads CSASEPTGVTEAFF. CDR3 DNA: TGCAGTGCTAGCGAACCGACAGGGGTCACTGAAGCTTTCTTT.

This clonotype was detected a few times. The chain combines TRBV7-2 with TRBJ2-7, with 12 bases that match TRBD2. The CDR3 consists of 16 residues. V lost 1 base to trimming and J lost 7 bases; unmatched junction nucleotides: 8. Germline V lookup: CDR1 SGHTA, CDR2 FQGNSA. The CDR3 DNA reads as TGTGCCAGCAGCTTAGGTCCTAGCGGGGGGGTAAGGGAGCAGTACTTC. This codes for CASSLGPSGGVREQYF.

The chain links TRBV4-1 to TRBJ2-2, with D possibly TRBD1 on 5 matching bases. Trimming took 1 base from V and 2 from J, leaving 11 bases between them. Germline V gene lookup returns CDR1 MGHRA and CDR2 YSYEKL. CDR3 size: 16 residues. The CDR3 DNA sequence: TGCGCCAGCAGCCAAGCAGGACACCCAAACACCGGGGAGCTGTTTTTT. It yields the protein CASSQAGHPNTGELFF.

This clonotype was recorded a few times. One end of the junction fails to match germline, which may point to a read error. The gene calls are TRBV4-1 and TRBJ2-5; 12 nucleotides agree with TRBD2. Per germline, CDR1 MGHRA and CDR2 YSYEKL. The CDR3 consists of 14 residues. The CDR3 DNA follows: TGCGCCAGCAGCCAAGCTAGCGGGGGGGCAACCAGAAACTTC. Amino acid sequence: CASSQASGGATRNF.

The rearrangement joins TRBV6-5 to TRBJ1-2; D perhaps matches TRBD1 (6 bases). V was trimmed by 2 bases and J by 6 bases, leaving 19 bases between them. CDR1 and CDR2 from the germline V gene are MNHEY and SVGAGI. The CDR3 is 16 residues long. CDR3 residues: CASSYTEQGRIDGYTF. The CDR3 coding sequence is TGTGCCAGCAGTTACACTGAGCAGGGGCGCATCGATGGCTACACCTTC.

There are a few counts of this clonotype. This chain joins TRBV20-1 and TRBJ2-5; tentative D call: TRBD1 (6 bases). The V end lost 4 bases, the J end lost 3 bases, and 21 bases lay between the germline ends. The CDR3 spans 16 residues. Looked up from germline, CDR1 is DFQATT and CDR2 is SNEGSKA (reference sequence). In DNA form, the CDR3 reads TGCAGTGCTACCAAACCGGGACACCCGGCGGAAGAGACCCAGTACTTC. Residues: CSATKPGHPAEETQYF.

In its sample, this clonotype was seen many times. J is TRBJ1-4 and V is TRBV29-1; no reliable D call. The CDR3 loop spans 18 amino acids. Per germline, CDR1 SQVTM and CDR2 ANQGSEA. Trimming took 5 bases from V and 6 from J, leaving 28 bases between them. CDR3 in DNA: TGCAGCGTTCACCTACCTCAGCTCCCCCGGGAAAGGGATGAAAAACTGTTTTTT. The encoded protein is CSVHLPQLPRERDEKLFF.

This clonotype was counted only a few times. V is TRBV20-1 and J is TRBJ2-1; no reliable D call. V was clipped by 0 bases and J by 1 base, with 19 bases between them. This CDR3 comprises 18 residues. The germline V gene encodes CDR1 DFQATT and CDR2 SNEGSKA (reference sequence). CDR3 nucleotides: TGCAGTGCTAGAGATTCACAGCGAATGAAAAGTTCCTACAATGAGCAGTTCTTC. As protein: CSARDSQRMKSSYNEQFF.

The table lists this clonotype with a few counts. CDR3 coding DNA: TGCGCCAGCAGCTTCACCGGACTCCGAAATCAGCCCCAGCATTTT. Its translation is CASSFTGLRNQPQHF. The rearrangement links TRBV5-1 to TRBJ1-5; D uncertain. In germline, CDR1 is SGHRS, CDR2 YFSETQ. Trimming cost V 2 bases and J 4 bases, with 13 bases left between them. The CDR3 runs 15 residues. The full variable domain, in which reference TRBV5-1 and TRBJ1-5 provide the parts outside the CDR3, is KAGVTQTPRYLIKTRGQQVTLSCSPISGHRSVSWYQQTPGQGLQFLFEYFSETQRNKGNFPGRFSGRQFSNSRSEMNVSTLELGDSALYLCASSFTGLRNQPQHFGDGTRLSIL.

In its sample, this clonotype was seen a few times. The CDR3 coding sequence is TGTGCCAGCAGACCCCGTCGTTCGAACACCGGGGAGCTGTTTTTT. This sequence encodes CASRPRRSNTGELFF. The chain is built from TRBV12-3 or TRBV12-4 and TRBJ2-2; D remains ambiguous. The CDR3 length is 15 residues. V was cut by 6 bases and J by 0 bases, with 11 bases left in between.

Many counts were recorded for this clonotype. This CDR3 reads CASSLVRFNYGYTF. DNA of the CDR3: TGTGCCAGCAGCTTAGTGCGGTTTAACTATGGCTACACCTTC. The genes are TRBV11-2 and TRBJ1-2, with unresolved D. Germline assignment: CDR1 SGHAT and CDR2 FQNNGV. Trimming pared 1 base from V and 1 base from J, leaving 7 bases between. CDR3 size: 14 residues.

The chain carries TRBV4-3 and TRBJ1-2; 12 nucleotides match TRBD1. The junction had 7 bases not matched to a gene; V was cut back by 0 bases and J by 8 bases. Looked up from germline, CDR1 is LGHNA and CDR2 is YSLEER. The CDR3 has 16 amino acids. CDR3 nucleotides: TGCGCCAGCAGCCAAGATTCGGGACAGGGGGCTATCGGCTACACCTTC. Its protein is CASSQDSGQGAIGYTF.

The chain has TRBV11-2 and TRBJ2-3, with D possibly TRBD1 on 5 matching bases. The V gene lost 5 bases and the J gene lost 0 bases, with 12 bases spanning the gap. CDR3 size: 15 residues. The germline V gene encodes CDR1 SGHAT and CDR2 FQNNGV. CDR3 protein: CASSLNGQSTDTQYF. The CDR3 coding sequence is TGTGCCAGCAGCCTAAATGGACAAAGCACAGATACGCAGTATTTT.

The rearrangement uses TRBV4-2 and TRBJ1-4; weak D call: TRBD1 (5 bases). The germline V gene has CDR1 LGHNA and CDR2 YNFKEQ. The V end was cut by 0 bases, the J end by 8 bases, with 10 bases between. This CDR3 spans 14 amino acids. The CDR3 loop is CASSQDGGNEKLFF. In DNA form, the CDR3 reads TGTGCCAGCAGCCAAGATGGGGGAAACGAAAAACTGTTTTTT.

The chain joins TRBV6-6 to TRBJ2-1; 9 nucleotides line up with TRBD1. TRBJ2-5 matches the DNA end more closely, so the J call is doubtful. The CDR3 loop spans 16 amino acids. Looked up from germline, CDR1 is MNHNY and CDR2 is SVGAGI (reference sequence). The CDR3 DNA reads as TGTGCCAGCAGTTACTCGTGGGGACAGGGCGGAGAGACCCAGTACTTC. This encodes CASSYSWGQGGETQYF.